The following is a T cell receptor (beta chain) sequence with its context. Its antigen remains undetermined. Base quality data are lacking; no much larger clone is found one base away. The data derive from a study of vaccination and CD4 T cells after COVID-19 (dated by TCRdb to between 2021 and 2024). About the investigation overall: SARS-CoV-2 positivity had been established in the convalescent patients by nasal swab PCR, and mild disease was recorded in roughly 9 of these patients and severe disease in one. Six males and four females were included in the convalescent cohort, with two Hispanic individuals, seven Caucasians, two Asians and one multiracial person represented. Each participant got two doses of either the Pfizer-BioNTech BNT162b2 vaccine (n=8) or the Moderna mRNA-1273 vaccine (n=2). Post-COVID blood samples were collected from convalescent patients a median of around 100 days after diagnosis, with a range of roughly 30 to 170 days. Post-vaccine blood samples were taken a median of 72 days after the second vaccine dose, with a range of 14 to 241 days. A few convalescent patients were sampled both early after vaccination (day 14) and late after vaccination (days 161 to 241). For stimulating the cultures, overlapping spike peptide pools were used, derived from SARS-CoV-2 as well as from the common cold coronaviruses HCoV-NL63, HCoV-OC43 and HCoV-229E. Control cultures used a CEFX viral epitope pool as positive control, an HIV-1 Nef peptide pool as negative control, or no peptide. The spike-specific CD4+ TCR repertoire was compared before and after mRNA vaccination in ten to eleven COVID-19 convalescent patients and a few infection-naive healthy vaccine recipients. Summary of the overall study and its limitations: An increase in the median number of SARS-CoV-2-reactive clonotypes from approximately 21 after infection to some 38 after vaccination was observed, but the change was not found to be significant. Among the post-vaccine SARS-CoV-2-reactive clones in convalescent patients, a median approximately 90% showed up only after vaccination, which suggests vaccine-specific priming. Only a relatively small number of convalescent patients were included in the study, and early timepoints following natural infection were not analyzed. Of the vaccine-specific clones found in convalescent patients, nearly all (304 of 307) were mono-reactive for SARS-CoV-2 spike instead of being cross-reactive with common cold coronaviruses.

The library came from PCR. At the Johns Hopkins FTIC core, DNA from the cultured CD4+ T cells underwent TCR sequencing with the Oncomine TCR Beta short-read assay. The QIAamp micro DNA kit was used to extract genomic DNA from the cultured CD4+ T cells. Oncomine TCR Beta libraries made from cultured CD4+ T cells were pooled using unique dual indexes and sequenced on an Illumina iSeq 100. The paper's processing steps were these. Non-productive sequences were removed, and CDR3s that did not start with C, did not end with F or W, or were shorter than 7 amino acids were discarded. The MANAFEST web application was used to identify antigen-specific clonotypes by comparing peptide-stimulated wells against reference wells and other culture wells. To be called positive, a clone needed an FDR below 0.05, an odds ratio above 5, and a productive frequency above 0.1% in at least two of three replicate wells. A clonotype was classed as cross-reactive if the clonotype showed significant expansion both in SARS-CoV-2 spike wells and in at least one common cold coronavirus spike condition. Levenshtein distances (stringdist) and unrooted phylogenetic trees (ape) in R version 3.6.1 were used to assess CDR3 homology. In TCRdb, the public reads were trimmed at Q25 with fastp and aligned with MiXCR, with productive beta chains retained. Rows are combined by CDR3 protein, so each entry shows the most common genes and DNA. The V and J calls come from TCRdb's annotation, not from the publication. The sample data list about 17,000 distinct CDR3 sequences, and about 52% of these were observed just once. The ten biggest clones cover approximately 12% of the sample.

The sample's time point label, in plain terms: late sampling 161 to 241 days after vaccination in three convalescent patients. Reading the label with the study, this specimen's treatment or condition is: approximately nine-day PBMC culture with coronavirus spike peptide pools or control peptides (ViraFEST assay). The ViraFEST assay was used in the study, in which antigen-specific T cells were expanded with peptide pools and expanded clonotypes were subsequently identified by TCR sequencing. The convalescent patients' positive SARS-CoV-2 PCR tests were from March to December 2020, which was before the Alpha, Beta and Delta variants emerged in the United States. Each well held millions of PBMCs cultured in IMDM containing about 5% human AB serum and approximately 9.8 IU/ml IL-2, with 8 to 10 ug/ml peptide pools added. Half of the culture medium was replaced with fresh IL-2-containing medium on days 3 and 7. After about nine days of culture, CD4+ T cells were isolated by negative selection with the EasySep CD4+ T cell isolation kit. Ficoll-Paque Plus gradient centrifugation was used to isolate PBMCs from whole blood, and the isolated PBMCs were then either used fresh or cryopreserved at -140C. Culture conditions were generally each tested in triplicate wells.

V has 1 base trimmed and J has 8 bases trimmed; junction bases matching no gene number 1. Reading from cysteine to phenylalanine, the CDR3 counts 15 amino acids. The sequence is cut down to CDR3 DNA, 45 bases in frame from base 1. CDR1 and CDR2 are drawn from the germline V gene: LGHNA, YNFKEQ. The sample in question was CD4+ T cells from blood, cultured in vitro, obtained about 7 months after SARS-CoV-2 vaccination. The chain is assembled from TRBV4-2 and TRBJ2-1, and TRBD2 matches 14 of the central bases. This sequence was found in a human donor who had recovered from COVID-19. The CDR3 region: CASSQVGLAGDEQFF. The nucleotides read TGTGCCAGCAGCCAAGTGGGACTAGCGGGAGATGAGCAGTTCTTC.